This T cell receptor (beta chain) was sequenced during a study of shared clonotypes between healthy human individuals. This clone was seen a handful of times. The CDR3 sequence is 15 residues long. In germline, CDR1 is SNHLY, CDR2 FYNNEI. Trimming removed 1 base from V and 6 bases from J, with 13 bases in between. Assay runs were performed at deep level. The input for sorted-subset replicate PCRs was about 0.2 ug DNA, some 30,000 T cell genomes. Measured with immunoSEQ multiplex PCR; TCRdb has only the in-frame clones, and not every one. The profile shows roughly 330,000 clones, roughly 70% of them singletons.

This sequence originates from a man younger than 45 in good health. The rearrangement links TRBV2 to TRBJ1-5; the D is unclear. What was sequenced was memory CD4+ T cells sorted from blood. Subset given: CD45RA-negative fraction. The CDR3 here is CASSEEERPGQPQHF. CDR3 nucleotides: TGTGCCAGCAGTGAAGAGGAACGGCCCGGTCAGCCCCAGCATTTT.